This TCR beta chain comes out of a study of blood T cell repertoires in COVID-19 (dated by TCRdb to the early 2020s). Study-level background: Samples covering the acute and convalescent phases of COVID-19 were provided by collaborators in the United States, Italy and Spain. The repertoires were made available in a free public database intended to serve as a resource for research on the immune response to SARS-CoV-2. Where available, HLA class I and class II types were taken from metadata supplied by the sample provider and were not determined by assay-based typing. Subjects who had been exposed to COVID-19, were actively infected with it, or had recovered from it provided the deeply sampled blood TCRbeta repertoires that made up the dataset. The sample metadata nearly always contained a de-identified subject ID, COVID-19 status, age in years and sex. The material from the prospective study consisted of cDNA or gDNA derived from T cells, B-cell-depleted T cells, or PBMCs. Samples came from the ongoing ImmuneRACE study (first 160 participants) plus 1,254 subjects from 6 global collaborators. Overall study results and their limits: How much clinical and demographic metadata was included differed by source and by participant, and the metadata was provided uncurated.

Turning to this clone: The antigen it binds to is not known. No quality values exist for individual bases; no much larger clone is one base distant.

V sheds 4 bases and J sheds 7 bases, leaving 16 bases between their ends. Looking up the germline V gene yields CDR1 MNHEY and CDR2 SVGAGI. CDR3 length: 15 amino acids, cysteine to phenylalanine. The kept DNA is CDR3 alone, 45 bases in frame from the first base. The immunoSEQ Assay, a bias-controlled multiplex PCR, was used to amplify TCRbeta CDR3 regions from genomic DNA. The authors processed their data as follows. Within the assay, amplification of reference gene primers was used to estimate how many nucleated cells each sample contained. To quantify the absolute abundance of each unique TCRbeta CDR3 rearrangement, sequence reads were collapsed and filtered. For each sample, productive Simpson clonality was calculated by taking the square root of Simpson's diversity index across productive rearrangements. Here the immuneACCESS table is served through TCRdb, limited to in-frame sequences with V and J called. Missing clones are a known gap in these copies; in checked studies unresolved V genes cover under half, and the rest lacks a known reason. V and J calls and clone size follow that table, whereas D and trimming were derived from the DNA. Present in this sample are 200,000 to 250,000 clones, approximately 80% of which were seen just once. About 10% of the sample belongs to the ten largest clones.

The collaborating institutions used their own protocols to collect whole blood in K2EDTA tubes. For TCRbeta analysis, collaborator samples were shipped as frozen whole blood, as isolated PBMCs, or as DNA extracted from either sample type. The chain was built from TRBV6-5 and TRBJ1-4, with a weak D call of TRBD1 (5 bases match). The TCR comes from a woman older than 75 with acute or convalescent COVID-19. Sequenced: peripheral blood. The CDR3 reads CASSSPAGKGEKLFF. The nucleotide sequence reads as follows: TGTGCCAGCAGTTCCCCGGCAGGGAAGGGTGAAAAACTGTTTTTT.